This T cell receptor beta chain is drawn from a study of regulatory T cells in long-lasting Graves disease. V was cut by 5 bases and J by 6 bases, with 12 bases left in between. The CDR3 is made up of 13 amino acids. Germline CDR1 is LNHDA and CDR2 is SQIVND (reference sequence). A remark on this clonotype: Its antigen is as yet unknown.

Through Arm-PCR of CDR3 regions and iRepertoire HTBI primers, TCR beta libraries were built. A single record per CDR3 protein comes from TCRdb applying MiXCR to the multiplex PCR reads. This sample yields 400,000 to 500,000 distinct CDR3 sequences, of which 14% to 15% are seen a single time; 16% belongs to the top ten. The time point is: newly diagnosed GD, antithyroid drugs for less than 3 months. Extracted RNA from PBMCs served as the source of the TCR library. Diagnoses of Graves' disease were made by American Thyroid Association guidelines. Study-level points and caveats: Patients whose Graves' disease persisted exhibited lower TCR diversity than those newly diagnosed. Among samples with persistent disease, TRBV28, TRBJ1-2 and TRBJ2-5 were favored.

These data also formed part of another study, on T cells in Graves' hyperthyroidism and ophthalmopathy. From that study: The diagnostic basis comprised clinical symptoms, serum thyroxine and TRAb, thyroid ultrasound and orbital computed tomography.

The V call is TRBV19, the J call TRBJ2-3; the D gene is possibly TRBD1 (6 bases). The source of this sequence is a woman younger than 45 with Graves disease. Source: peripheral blood mononuclear cells (PBMCs), taken at new diagnosis, from a patient treated with antithyroid drugs. The CDR3 DNA follows: TGTGCCAGTAGTCCCGGGACAAGGGATACGCAGTATTTT. It is translated as CASSPGTRDTQYF.